This T cell receptor (beta chain) stems from a study of cytotoxic CD8 clonotypes in ibrutinib-treated CLL. Whole-study results and caveats: Public clonotypes, rarely seen, contracted or held steady on treatment. Sustained-remission patients were sampled at different times than progressing patients were. Baseline values of clonality outstripped age-matched healthy donors and followed circulating CD8+ T-cell counts. Before falling back toward baseline at progression, clonality had risen at the time of ibrutinib response.

Data came from immunoSEQ multiplex PCR; TCRdb stores just in-frame clones and leaves some out. The sample comprises fewer than 150,000 clones, around four fifths of which are singletons, and roughly 3.1% rests with the top ten. As regards this clone: Its antigen is as yet unknown.

The receptor was isolated from a human donor with chronic lymphocytic leukemia. Sequencing used PBMCs, obtained after 24 months of ibrutinib treatment.

CDR3 nucleotide sequence: TGTGCCTGGAGTGTCAGGGGGCGACGGAATCAGCCCCAGCATTTT. This gives the protein CAWSVRGRRNQPQHF. The chain is built from TRBV30 and TRBJ1-5, with 8 nucleotides matching TRBD1. The junction had 5 bases not matched to a gene; V was cut back by 0 bases and J by 4 bases. CDR3 length equals 15 residues. Germline V lookup: CDR1 GTSNPN, CDR2 SVGIG (reference sequence).